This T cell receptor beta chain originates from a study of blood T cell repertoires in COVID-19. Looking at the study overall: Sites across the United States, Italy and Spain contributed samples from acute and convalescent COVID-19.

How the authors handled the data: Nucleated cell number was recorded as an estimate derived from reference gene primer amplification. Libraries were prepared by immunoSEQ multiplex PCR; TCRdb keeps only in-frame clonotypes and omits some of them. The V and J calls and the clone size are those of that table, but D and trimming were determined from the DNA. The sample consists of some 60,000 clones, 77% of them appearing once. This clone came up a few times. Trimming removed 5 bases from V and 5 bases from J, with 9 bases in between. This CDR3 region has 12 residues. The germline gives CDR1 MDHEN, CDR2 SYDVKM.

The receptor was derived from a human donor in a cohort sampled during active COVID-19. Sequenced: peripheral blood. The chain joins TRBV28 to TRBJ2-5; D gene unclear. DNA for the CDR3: TGTGCCAGCAGTCCCCCCCGGGAGACCCAGTACTTC. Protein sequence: CASSPPRETQYF.